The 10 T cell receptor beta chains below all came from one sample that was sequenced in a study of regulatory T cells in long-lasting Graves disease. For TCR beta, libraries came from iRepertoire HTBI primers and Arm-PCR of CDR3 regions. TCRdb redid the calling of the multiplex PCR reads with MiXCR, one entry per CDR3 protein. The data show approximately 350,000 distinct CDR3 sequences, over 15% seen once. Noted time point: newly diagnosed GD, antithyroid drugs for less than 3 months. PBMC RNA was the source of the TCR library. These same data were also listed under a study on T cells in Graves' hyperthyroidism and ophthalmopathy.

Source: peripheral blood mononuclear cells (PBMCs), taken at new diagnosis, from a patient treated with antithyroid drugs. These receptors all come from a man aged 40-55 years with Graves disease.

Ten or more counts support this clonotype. Written as DNA, the CDR3 is TGTGCCAGCAGTTTAAGCGGGCTCGGCAGGGCGCTCTACGAGCAGTACTTC. Translating it yields CASSLSGLGRALYEQYF. The chain has TRBV28 and TRBJ2-7; a weak D match, TRBD2 (6 bases). V lost 2 bases and J lost 3, with 20 bases in between. There are 17 residues in the CDR3. Germline assignment: CDR1 MDHEN and CDR2 SYDVKM.

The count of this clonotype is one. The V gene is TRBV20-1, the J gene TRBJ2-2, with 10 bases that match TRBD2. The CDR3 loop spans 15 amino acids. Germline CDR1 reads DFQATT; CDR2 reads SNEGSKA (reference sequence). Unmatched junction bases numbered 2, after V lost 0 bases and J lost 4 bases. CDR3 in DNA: TGCAGTGCTAGAGATAGGACTAGCGGCACCGGGGAGCTGTTTTTT. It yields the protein CSARDRTSGTGELFF.

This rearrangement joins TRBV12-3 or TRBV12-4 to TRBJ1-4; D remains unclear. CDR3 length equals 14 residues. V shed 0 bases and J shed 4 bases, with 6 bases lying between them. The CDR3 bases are TGTGCCAGCAGTTTAGCCAACATTAATGAAAAACTGTTTTTT. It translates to CASSLANINEKLFF.

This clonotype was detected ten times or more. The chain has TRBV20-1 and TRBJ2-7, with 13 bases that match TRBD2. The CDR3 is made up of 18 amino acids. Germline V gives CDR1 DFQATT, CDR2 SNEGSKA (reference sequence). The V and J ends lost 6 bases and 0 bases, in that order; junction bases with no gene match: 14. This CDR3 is CSALAGTSGVSSSYEQYF. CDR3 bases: TGCAGTGCGCTGGCTGGGACTAGCGGGGTCTCAAGCTCCTACGAGCAGTACTTC.

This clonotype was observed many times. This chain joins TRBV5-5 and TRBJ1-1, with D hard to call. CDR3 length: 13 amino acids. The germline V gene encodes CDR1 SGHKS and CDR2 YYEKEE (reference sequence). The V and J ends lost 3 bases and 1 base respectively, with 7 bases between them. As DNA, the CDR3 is TGTGCCAGCAGCTCAGGACGGAACACTGAAGCTTTCTTT. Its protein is CASSSGRNTEAFF.

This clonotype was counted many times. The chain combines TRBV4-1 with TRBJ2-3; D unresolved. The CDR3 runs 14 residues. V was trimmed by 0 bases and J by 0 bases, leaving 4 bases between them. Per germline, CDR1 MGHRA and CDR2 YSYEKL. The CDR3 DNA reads TGCGCCAGCAGCCAAGATTGGAGCACAGATACGCAGTATTTT. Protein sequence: CASSQDWSTDTQYF.

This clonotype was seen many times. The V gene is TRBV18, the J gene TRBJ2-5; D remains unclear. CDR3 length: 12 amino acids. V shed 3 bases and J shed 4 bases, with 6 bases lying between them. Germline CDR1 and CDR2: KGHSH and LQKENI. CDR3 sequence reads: CASSPSRETQYF. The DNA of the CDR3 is TGTGCCAGCTCACCTTCCCGAGAGACCCAGTACTTC. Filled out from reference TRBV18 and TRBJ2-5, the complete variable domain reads NAGVMQNPRHLVRRRGQEARLRCSPMKGHSHVYWYRQLPEEGLKFMVYLQKENIIDESGMPKERFSAEFPKEGPSILRIQQVVRGDSAAYFCASSPSRETQYFGPGTRLLVL.

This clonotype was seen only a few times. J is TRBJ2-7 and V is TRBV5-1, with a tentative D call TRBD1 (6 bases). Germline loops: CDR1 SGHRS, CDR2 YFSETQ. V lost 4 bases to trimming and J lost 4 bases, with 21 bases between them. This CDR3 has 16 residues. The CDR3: CASSRGGPEQGYEQYF. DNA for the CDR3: TGCGCCAGCAGCCGGGGCGGACCTGAACAGGGTTACGAGCAGTACTTC.

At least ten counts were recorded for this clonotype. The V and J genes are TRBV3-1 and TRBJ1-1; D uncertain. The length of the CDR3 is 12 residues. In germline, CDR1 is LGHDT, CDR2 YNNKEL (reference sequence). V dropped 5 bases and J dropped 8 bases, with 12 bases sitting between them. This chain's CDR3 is CASSFSGREAFF. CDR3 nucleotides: TGTGCCAGCAGCTTCTCCGGGCGGGAAGCTTTCTTT.

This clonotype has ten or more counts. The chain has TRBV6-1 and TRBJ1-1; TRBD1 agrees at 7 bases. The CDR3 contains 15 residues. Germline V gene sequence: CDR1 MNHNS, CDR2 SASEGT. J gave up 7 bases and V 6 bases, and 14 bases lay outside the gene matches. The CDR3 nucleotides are TGTGCCAGCAGACAATTCCGGGACAGTCTCTTTGAAGCTTTCTTT. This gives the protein CASRQFRDSLFEAFF.